This entry lists 10 T cell receptor beta chains sequenced from one sample in a study of CD8+ T cells in alopecia areata. Extraction of RNA preceded its reverse transcription into cDNA, which served as the sequencing template. Sequencing was performed with immunoSEQ multiplex PCR; in TCRdb, only in-frame clones are kept and a portion is missing. This table has 150,000 to 250,000 clones, 60% appearing once. Described treatment: oral pan-JAK inhibitor, 5-10 mg twice daily. Sequencing used CD4+ T cells sorted from blood, obtained at week 4, from a patient treated with tofacitinib. These receptors originate from a human donor with alopecia areata.

This rearrangement joins TRBV6-6 to TRBJ1-1; D gene unclear. CDR1 is MNHNY and CDR2 is SVGAGI in the germline V gene (reference sequence). The CDR3 is 12 amino acids. Trimming removed 5 bases at V and 4 bases at J, with 8 bases between. The CDR3: CASSGETTEAFF. For the CDR3, the DNA is TGTGCCAGCAGTGGGGAGACCACTGAAGCTTTCTTT.

About this clone itself: At the DNA level, this CDR3 is encoded by other sequences in the same sample as well. The chain combines TRBV29-1 with TRBJ1-1, with a tentative D call TRBD1 (5 bases). Germline V lookup: CDR1 SQVTM, CDR2 ANQGSEA. This CDR3 spans 13 amino acids. Trimming took 6 bases from V and 0 from J, leaving 11 bases between them. This CDR3 reads CSVAGRMNTEAFF. The CDR3 region has the DNA TGCAGCGTGGCGGGGCGGATGAACACTGAAGCTTTCTTT.

This clone was counted between two and nine times. V gene TRBV10-3 combines with J gene TRBJ1-1; possible D gene TRBD1, 5 bases. Trimming took 7 bases from V and 4 from J, leaving 13 bases between them. CDR1 and CDR2 from the germline V gene are ENHRY and SYGVKD. CDR3 length: 13 residues. The CDR3 spells CAIMLGGGTEAFF. The CDR3 DNA follows: TGTGCCATCATGCTCGGCGGGGGCACTGAAGCTTTCTTT.

This sequence joins TRBV10-3 and TRBJ1-2, with D possibly being TRBD1 (6 bases). This CDR3 contains 12 residues. CDR1 is ENHRY, CDR2 SYGVKD, per germline. The CDR3 DNA is TGTGCGAATCGACAGGAGGGGTATGGCTACACCTTC. Protein product: CANRQEGYGYTF.

The gene calls are TRBV28 and TRBJ1-6, with D perhaps TRBD1 (5 bases). V lost 2 bases and J 9 bases, leaving 11 bases between the germline ends. Looked up from germline, CDR1 is MDHEN and CDR2 is SYDVKM. The CDR3 has 14 amino acids. The CDR3 DNA follows: TGTGCCAGCAGTTTACAGGGTTCGGCTTCACCCCTCCACTTT. This encodes CASSLQGSASPLHF.

The rearrangement links TRBV28 to TRBJ2-1, with 9 bases matching TRBD1. The ends lost 6 bases at V and 7 bases at J; junction bases unmatched: 7. The CDR3 spans 14 residues. Germline-derived CDR1 and CDR2 are MDHEN and SYDVKM. As DNA, the CDR3 is TGTGCCAGCAGCGGGACAGGGAGCTTGAATGAGCAGTTCTTC. It codes for CASSGTGSLNEQFF.

The V and J genes are TRBV27 and TRBJ2-7; 7 bases line up with TRBD1. Germline loops: CDR1 MNHEY, CDR2 SMNVEV (reference sequence). The CDR3 loop spans 14 amino acids. Trimming at V came to 6 bases and at J to 0 bases, leaving 5 bases not matched to a gene. CDR3 protein: CASRRDSISYEQYF. CDR3 in DNA: TGTGCCAGCAGAAGGGACAGCATCTCCTACGAGCAGTACTTC.

Only one count was recorded for this clone. The chain links TRBV30 to TRBJ2-1, with D hard to call. This CDR3 is 11 amino acids long. The V end was cut by 3 bases, the J end by 4 bases, with 4 bases between. Germline-derived CDR1 and CDR2 are GTSNPN and SVGIG (reference sequence). The CDR3 protein is CAWRLYNEQFF. In DNA, the CDR3 is TGTGCCTGGAGACTGTACAATGAGCAGTTCTTC.

This clone was recorded a few times. The CDR3 reads CSSGPKLADTQYF. The CDR3 DNA reads as TGCAGCTCGGGACCTAAGTTGGCAGATACGCAGTATTTT. The chain couples TRBV29-1 to TRBJ2-3; D possibly matches TRBD1 or TRBD2 (5 bases each). V gave up 8 bases and J gave up 4 bases, with 16 bases separating them. This CDR3 has 13 amino acids. Germline CDR1 is SQVTM and CDR2 is ANQGSEA.

J is TRBJ1-1 and V is TRBV30; TRBD1 is a possible D gene (6 bases). This CDR3 has 16 amino acids. V dropped 2 bases and J dropped 3 bases, with 19 bases sitting between them. Looked up from germline, CDR1 is GTSNPN and CDR2 is SVGIG (reference sequence). The CDR3 is CAWSRYKVGADTEAFF. The CDR3 DNA reads as TGTGCCTGGAGTCGATATAAGGTGGGGGCAGACACTGAAGCTTTCTTT.